The next 28 T cell receptor beta chains were all read from a single sample in a study of vaccination effects on CD4 cells after COVID-19. With the ViraFEST assay, the study expanded antigen-specific CD4+ T cells using viral peptide pools, then sequenced them. Cultured cells yielded isolated CD4+ T cells after around 9 days. Their cognate antigens are unknown. The repertoire was sequenced with immunoSEQ multiplex PCR; TCRdb's copy has only in-frame clones and lacks some. The data contain around 31,000 clones, roughly two thirds of them singletons. This sample comprised CD4+ T cells from PBMCs cultured with HCoV-229E spike peptides, obtained before COVID-19 vaccination. The receptors come from a human donor who received a COVID-19 vaccine.

This sequence joins TRBV4-2 and TRBJ2-4; TRBD2 agrees at 12 bases. The ends lost 4 bases at V and 7 bases at J; junction bases unmatched: 11. The CDR3 runs to 17 residues. The germline CDR1 and CDR2 sequences are LGHNA and YNFKEQ. The CDR3 here is CASSLTASGGAMNIQYF. In DNA, the CDR3 is TGTGCCAGCAGCCTAACGGCTAGCGGGGGGGCAATGAACATTCAGTACTTC.

The chain combines TRBV2 with TRBJ2-7; 9 nucleotides match TRBD2. The ends lost 3 bases at V and 6 bases at J; junction bases unmatched: 9. This CDR3 spans 15 amino acids. Germline assignment: CDR1 SNHLY and CDR2 FYNNEI. The CDR3 sequence is CASSDLGLATAEQYF. DNA for the CDR3: TGTGCCAGCAGTGACTTAGGACTAGCGACTGCCGAGCAGTACTTC.

This clone was seen a few times. The V gene is TRBV7-9, the J gene TRBJ1-1; D is possibly TRBD1 (6 bases). V shed 5 bases and J shed 4 bases, with 11 bases lying between them. Germline-derived CDR1 and CDR2 are SEHNR and FQNEAQ (reference sequence). The CDR3 loop spans 13 amino acids. CDR3 residues: CASSAGGGTEAFF. In DNA form, the CDR3 reads TGTGCCAGCAGCGCCGGGGGCGGCACTGAAGCTTTCTTT.

The chain uses TRBV11-2 and TRBJ1-1; 7 bases are shared with TRBD1. CDR1 SGHAT and CDR2 FQNNGV come from the germline V gene. There are 14 residues in the CDR3. After removal of 5 bases from V and 2 bases from J, the junction contained 5 bases not matched to a gene. The CDR3 loop reads CASSPGQVNTEAFF. The CDR3 coding sequence is TGTGCCAGCAGCCCAGGACAGGTAAACACTGAAGCTTTCTTT.

The rearrangement links TRBV6-5 to TRBJ1-2, with D hard to call. V was trimmed by 7 bases and J by 7 bases, leaving 16 bases between them. Germline CDR1 is MNHEY and CDR2 is SVGAGI. The CDR3 is 13 amino acids. The CDR3 nucleotides are TGTGCCAGCACCCAGAGGTCACGCTCTGGCTACACCTTC. Its protein is CASTQRSRSGYTF.

The V and J genes are TRBV7-2 and TRBJ2-7, with D tentatively TRBD2 (5 bases). Germline values: CDR1 SGHTA, CDR2 FQGNSA. The germline V and J ends were trimmed by 5 bases and 6 bases, with 14 bases remaining between them. CDR3 size: 13 residues. The CDR3 bases are TGTGCCAGCAGCCCCTGGACTGGACGCGAGCAGTACTTC. Translated, it gives CASSPWTGREQYF.

This chain uses TRBV7-8 with TRBJ2-3; TRBD2 aligns across 7 bases. CDR1 and CDR2 (germline): SGHVS, FQNEAQ. Trimming at V came to 0 bases and at J to 7 bases, leaving 28 bases not matched to a gene. The CDR3 contains 22 residues. Here the CDR3 reads CASSLAVLAGVRRLGGINTQYF. CDR3 nucleotide sequence: TGTGCCAGCAGCTTAGCAGTATTGGCGGGAGTAAGGAGGCTTGGGGGAATAAATACGCAGTATTTT.

In DNA form, the CDR3 reads TGCAGCGTTGAACAGGGCGGAAACATTCAGTACTTC. This gives the protein CSVEQGGNIQYF. This chain links TRBV29-1 with TRBJ2-4; maybe TRBD1 (5 bases). The CDR3 loop spans 12 amino acids. CDR1 is SQVTM, CDR2 ANQGSEA, per germline. Trimming took off 2 bases at V and 6 bases at J, with 8 bases between the two ends.

This chain joins TRBV20-1 and TRBJ2-1; 8 nucleotides align to TRBD1. In germline, CDR1 is DFQATT, CDR2 SNEGSKA (reference sequence). V gave up 3 bases and J gave up 7 bases; unmatched junction bases: 11. The CDR3 contains 15 residues. The CDR3 region has the DNA TGCAGTGCTAGTTTCGGCAGGGGGCTGGTTAATGAGCAGTTCTTC. Residues: CSASFGRGLVNEQFF.

The count of this clone is one. V gene TRBV7-2 combines with J gene TRBJ2-5, with a possible D match to TRBD1 (6 bases). Per germline, CDR1 SGHTA and CDR2 FQGNSA. Trimming took off 0 bases at V and 5 bases at J, with 10 bases between the two ends. The CDR3 spans 14 residues. The CDR3 coding sequence is TGTGCCAGCAGCTTAGCGCAGGGGTGGGAGACCCAGTACTTC. This gives the protein CASSLAQGWETQYF.

The chain combines TRBV30 with TRBJ2-3, with 8 bases identical to TRBD1. CDR1 is GTSNPN, CDR2 SVGIG, per germline (reference sequence). The length of the CDR3 is 12 residues. V gave up 2 bases and J gave up 7 bases; unmatched junction bases: 2. CDR3 sequence (DNA): TGTGCCTGGAGTTGGGACAGGAATACGCAGTATTTT. Its translation: CAWSWDRNTQYF.

V is TRBV7-2 and J is TRBJ1-3, with a weak D call TRBD1 (5 bases). Trimming took 1 base from V and 2 from J, leaving 9 bases between them. Germline V gene lookup returns CDR1 SGHTA and CDR2 FQGNSA. The CDR3 extends over 15 amino acids. Here the CDR3 DNA reads TGTGCCAGCAGCTTAGGGGGGAGGGCTGGAAACACCATATATTTT. Its protein product is CASSLGGRAGNTIYF.

The chain has TRBV7-8 and TRBJ2-3; 7 bases are shared with TRBD2. V shed 3 bases, J shed 6 bases, and the junction held 3 bases outside the gene matches. This CDR3 is 13 amino acids long. Germline CDR1 reads SGHVS; CDR2 reads FQNEAQ. CDR3 sequence (DNA): TGTGCCAGCAGCTTCGGGGGGTACGATACGCAGTATTTT. This gives the protein CASSFGGYDTQYF.

This clone was seen just once. In DNA form, the CDR3 reads TGTGCCAGCAACGGGAGGGCCGGGGCAGATACGCAGTATTTT. The encoded protein is CASNGRAGADTQYF. The chain couples TRBV7-8 to TRBJ2-3, with 8 bases that match TRBD2. The V gene's germline CDR1 is SGHVS and CDR2 FQNEAQ. This CDR3 spans 14 amino acids. V gave up 7 bases and J gave up 4 bases; unmatched junction bases: 7.

CDR3 DNA sequence: TGTGCCAGCAGCCAACCCCGGGGGACAGGGGCTGGAAACACCATATATTTT. It specifies CASSQPRGTGAGNTIYF. The J gene is TRBJ1-3, the V gene TRBV3-1 (or the pseudogene TRBV3-2), with 10 bases fitting TRBD1. CDR1 is LGHDT and CDR2 is YNNKEL in the germline V gene (reference sequence). The CDR3 consists of 17 residues. Trimming took 2 bases from V and 2 from J; bases not matched to a gene: 6.

The rearrangement uses TRBV18 and TRBJ2-7, with TRBD2 matching 11 bases. Unmatched junction bases numbered 2, after V lost 4 bases and J lost 3 bases. Germline CDR1 and CDR2: KGHSH and LQKENI. This CDR3 spans 14 amino acids. The CDR3 nucleotides read TGTGCCAGCTCACTTAGCGGGAGGGGCTACGAGCAGTACTTC. This codes for CASSLSGRGYEQYF.

The gene calls are TRBV6-4 and TRBJ2-5, with 7 positions matching TRBD2. The CDR3 totals 16 residues. Germline V CDR1 and CDR2: MRHNA, SNTAGT. Trimming removed 3 bases from V and 2 bases from J; junction bases left unmatched: 9. CDR3 sequence reads: CASSENGGGSQETQYF. The CDR3 DNA reads as TGTGCCAGCAGTGAGAATGGGGGGGGATCTCAAGAGACCCAGTACTTC.

The chain couples TRBV4-2 to TRBJ1-2; the match to TRBD1 covers 10 bases. The CDR3 loop spans 15 amino acids. Germline trimming cut 1 base from V and 8 bases from J; bases unmatched to any gene: 7. The germline CDR1 and CDR2 sequences are LGHNA and YNFKEQ. The CDR3 spells CASSQGQGALNGYTF. The CDR3 nucleotides read TGTGCCAGCAGCCAAGGACAGGGGGCGCTTAACGGCTACACCTTC.

The chain links TRBV5-1 to TRBJ2-5; 9 bases align to TRBD2. Germline CDR1 is SGHRS and CDR2 is YFSETQ. The V segment lost 0 bases and the J segment 2 bases; nucleotides outside the gene matches: 5. The length of the CDR3 is 16 residues. This CDR3 reads CASSLGFSGGQETQYF. The CDR3 nucleotides read TGCGCCAGCAGCTTGGGTTTTAGCGGGGGTCAAGAGACCCAGTACTTC.

The chain is built from TRBV10-3 and TRBJ2-2, with D hard to call. V was cut by 6 bases and J by 3 bases, with 5 bases left in between. The V gene's germline CDR1 is ENHRY and CDR2 SYGVKD. The CDR3 covers 12 residues. CDR3 sequence: CAIRPHTGELFF. The CDR3 DNA sequence: TGTGCCATCAGACCCCACACCGGGGAGCTGTTTTTT.

The V and J genes are TRBV5-1 and TRBJ1-1; D is possibly TRBD1 (5 bases). The germline gives CDR1 SGHRS, CDR2 YFSETQ. This CDR3 comprises 14 residues. With 5 bases removed from V and 8 bases from J, the gap between germline ends came to 19 bases. The CDR3 nucleotides are TGCGCCAGCAGAAGTCAGACTGGGGCTCTGGAAGCTTTCTTT. Translated: CASRSQTGALEAFF.

The J gene is TRBJ1-4, the V gene TRBV28, with unresolved D. Germline V gives CDR1 MDHEN, CDR2 SYDVKM. V was cut by 1 base and J by 3 bases, with 3 bases left in between. CDR3 length equals 13 residues. DNA of the CDR3: TGTGCCAGCAGTTTATACCCTAATGAAAAACTGTTTTTT. Protein sequence: CASSLYPNEKLFF.

This chain connects TRBV15 to TRBJ2-3; no definite D call. The germline V gene encodes CDR1 LNHNV and CDR2 YYDKDF (reference sequence). V was pared by 3 bases and J by 1 base, with 11 bases between. The CDR3 is 15 residues long. The CDR3, as DNA: TGTGCCACCAGCAGCCCCGACACGGGCACAGATACGCAGTATTTT. This codes for CATSSPDTGTDTQYF.

The chain links TRBV28 to TRBJ2-7; 9 nucleotides agree with TRBD2. The germline gives CDR1 MDHEN, CDR2 SYDVKM. The junction had 3 bases not matched to a gene; V was cut back by 2 bases and J by 7 bases. The CDR3 loop spans 13 amino acids. The CDR3 DNA follows: TGTGCCAGCAGTTTAGCGGGAGGGCGGGAGCAGTACTTC. It specifies CASSLAGGREQYF.

The chain carries TRBV27 and TRBJ2-1; a weak D match, TRBD1 (5 bases). The V end was cut by 5 bases, the J end by 8 bases, with 25 bases between. Germline CDR1 and CDR2: MNHEY and SMNVEV (reference sequence). This CDR3 contains 17 residues. The CDR3 spells CASSPPPPRAHKDEQFF. CDR3 coding DNA: TGTGCCAGCAGTCCACCCCCCCCCAGGGCCCATAAGGATGAGCAGTTCTTC.

The V call is TRBV10-3, the J call TRBJ2-2, with a weak D call TRBD1 (5 bases). Trimming left V 3 bases short and J 1 base short, with 9 bases between. There are 15 residues in the CDR3. Germline-derived CDR1 and CDR2 are ENHRY and SYGVKD. The CDR3 DNA sequence: TGTGCCATCAGTGAACGGCAGGGGAACACCGGGGAGCTGTTTTTT. Its protein is CAISERQGNTGELFF.

This rearrangement joins TRBV5-1 to TRBJ2-2; 7 bases align to TRBD1. The CDR3 runs 16 residues. V shed 2 bases and J 4 bases; nucleotides not matched to a gene: 8. Germline CDR1 is SGHRS and CDR2 is YFSETQ. CDR3 protein: CASSLPGQSSTGELFF. For the CDR3, the DNA is TGCGCCAGCAGCTTACCGGGACAGAGCAGCACCGGGGAGCTGTTTTTT.

This clone was detected only once. V gene TRBV19 combines with J gene TRBJ1-2; TRBD1 aligns across 11 bases. The CDR3 is 15 amino acids. Trimming removed 5 bases from V and 4 bases from J; junction bases left unmatched: 6. CDR1 and CDR2 (germline): LNHDA, SQIVND (reference sequence). The CDR3 sequence: CASSPSGTGGYGYTF. CDR3 DNA: TGTGCCAGTAGTCCCTCCGGGACAGGGGGCTATGGCTACACCTTC.